One sample yielded the 5 T cell receptor beta chains listed below, sequenced in a study of CD8 T cells in Susac syndrome. The RNA, about 0.45 to 1 ug, was put through reverse transcription using random hexamers. Using its own MiXCR run on the immunoSEQ multiplex PCR reads, TCRdb lists one record per CDR3 protein. The table shows approximately 220,000 distinct CDR3 sequences, with approximately 95% occurring only once. Specimen: CD4+ T cells from PBMCs. These receptors originate from a human donor with multiple sclerosis.

The chain uses TRBV12-3 or TRBV12-4 and TRBJ1-1, with D unclear. The length of the CDR3 is 14 residues. Trimming stripped 2 bases from V and 7 bases from J, with 14 bases between. CDR3 coding DNA: TGTGCCAGCAGTTTAAATCTCCTAGGTGGTGAAGCTTTCTTT. Its protein is CASSLNLLGGEAFF.

This chain links TRBV29-1 with TRBJ1-4; D not resolved. The germline V and J ends were trimmed by 4 bases and 8 bases, with 17 bases remaining between them. This CDR3 has 14 residues. CDR1 and CDR2 from the germline V gene are SQVTM and ANQGSEA. DNA of the CDR3: TGCAGCGTTGTGGGGTTCCTAGGCGGAGAAAAACTGTTTTTT. Its protein product is CSVVGFLGGEKLFF.

In this sample, this clonotype turned up once. V usage is TRBV18 and J usage is TRBJ2-6; D remains unclear. V lost 3 bases and J lost 0, with 12 bases in between. This CDR3 is 17 amino acids long. The V gene's germline CDR1 is KGHSH and CDR2 LQKENI. The CDR3 reads CASSPAIPYSGANVLTF. CDR3 bases: TGTGCCAGCTCACCGGCAATACCGTACTCTGGGGCCAACGTCCTGACTTTC.

The V gene is TRBV19, the J gene TRBJ1-6; the D is unclear. The CDR3 length is 14 residues. V dropped 3 bases and J dropped 7 bases, with 10 bases sitting between them. Germline V gene lookup returns CDR1 LNHDA and CDR2 SQIVND (reference sequence). The CDR3 loop is CASSMNSENSPLHF. The DNA for the CDR3 is TGTGCCAGTAGTATGAACTCCGAAAATTCACCCCTCCACTTT.

The chain links TRBV18 to TRBJ2-3, with D hard to call. This CDR3 is built from 15 residues. V lost 3 bases to trimming and J lost 4 bases, with 14 bases between them. Germline V CDR1 and CDR2: KGHSH, LQKENI. CDR3 sequence reads: CASSPGGRFADTQYF. DNA of the CDR3: TGTGCCAGCTCACCGGGTGGACGGTTCGCAGATACGCAGTATTTT.